A single sample is the source of the 11 T cell receptor beta chains below, sequenced in a study of T cell responses to AZD1222 COVID-19 vaccine. TCRdb's table, derived via immunoSEQ multiplex PCR, lists solely in-frame clones and lacks some. The top ten clones hold less than 4% of a sample with 110,000 or so clones, more than 75% of them seen once. This specimen was peripheral blood, taken 28 days after the second AZD1222 dose. The receptor set was obtained from an adult who received the AZD1222 COVID-19 vaccine.

The chain is built from TRBV27 and TRBJ2-5; D is undetermined. CDR1 and CDR2 (germline): MNHEY, SMNVEV (reference sequence). The CDR3 covers 13 residues. V was clipped by 3 bases and J by 2 bases, with 7 bases between them. CDR3 DNA sequence: TGTGCCAGCAGTTTGTACTATCAAGAGACCCAGTACTTC. Encoded protein: CASSLYYQETQYF.

The rearrangement uses TRBV7-3 and TRBJ1-2; 11 bases match TRBD1. The CDR3 has 15 residues. V shed 0 bases, J shed 7 bases, and the junction held 4 bases outside the gene matches. The germline CDR1 and CDR2 sequences are SGHTA and FQGTGA. The CDR3 spells CASSLTGQGVLGYTF. DNA of the CDR3: TGTGCCAGCAGCTTAACGGGACAGGGGGTTCTTGGCTACACCTTC. Together with reference TRBV7-3 and TRBJ1-2, the CDR3 gives the full variable domain: GAGVSQTPSNKVTEKGKYVELRCDPISGHTALYWYRQSLGQGPEFLIYFQGTGAADDSGLPNDRFFAVRPEGSVSTLKIQRTERGDSAVYLCASSLTGQGVLGYTFGSGTRLTVV.

Of note for this clone: Other DNA variants within this sample encode the same CDR3. The chain has TRBV12-3 or TRBV12-4 and TRBJ2-7; D is unresolved. The CDR3 has 11 residues. Trimming took off 6 bases at V and 4 bases at J, with 7 bases between the two ends. Here the CDR3 DNA reads TGTGCCAGCAGCAATAATTACGAGCAGTACTTC. Translation gives CASSNNYEQYF.

The CDR3 reads CASSFAAGGPNEQFF. CDR3 nucleotide sequence: TGTGCCAGCAGCTTCGCAGCGGGGGGGCCCAATGAGCAGTTCTTC. The rearrangement uses TRBV11-2 and TRBJ2-1, with TRBD2 identical over 10 bases. V trimming: 3 bases; J trimming: 6 bases; junction bases outside the gene matches: 5. Germline-derived CDR1 and CDR2 are SGHAT and FQNNGV. This CDR3 contains 15 residues.

The chain recombines TRBV6-5 with TRBJ2-1, with D tentatively TRBD2 (5 bases). This CDR3 is built from 13 residues. From germline, CDR1 is MNHEY and CDR2 SVGAGI. With 5 bases removed from V and 6 bases from J, the gap between germline ends came to 11 bases. The CDR3 sequence: CASSLDWINEQFF. The CDR3 coding sequence is TGTGCCAGCAGTCTGGACTGGATCAATGAGCAGTTCTTC.

The chain uses TRBV3-1 (or the pseudogene TRBV3-2) and TRBJ1-6; no definite D call. The CDR3 sequence is 16 residues long. V lost 8 bases and J 0 bases, leaving 14 bases between the germline ends. Germline loops: CDR1 LGHDT, CDR2 YNNKEL (reference sequence). CDR3 amino acids: CASPPKGSSYNSPLHF. In nucleotides, the CDR3 is TGTGCCAGCCCCCCTAAGGGCAGCTCCTATAATTCACCCCTCCACTTT.

J is TRBJ1-5 and V is TRBV2; no clear D. The CDR3 totals 14 residues. Per the germline V gene, CDR1 is SNHLY and CDR2 is FYNNEI. V lost 6 bases and J lost 5, with 14 bases in between. The CDR3 reads CASSAEASYQPQHF. CDR3 nucleotides: TGTGCCAGCAGCGCTGAAGCCAGTTATCAGCCCCAGCATTTT. Complete variable domain (other parts from reference TRBV2 and TRBJ1-5): EPEVTQTPSHQVTQMGQEVILRCVPISNHLYFYWYRQILGQKVEFLVSFYNNEISEKSEIFDDQFSVERPDGSNFTLKIRSTKLEDSAMYFCASSAEASYQPQHFGDGTRLSIL.

In nucleotides, the CDR3 is TGCGCCAGCAGCTGGGACAGGGCTGATGGCTACACCTTC. Encoded protein: CASSWDRADGYTF. This chain connects TRBV5-1 to TRBJ1-2; 9 bases are a match to TRBD1. Looked up from germline, CDR1 is SGHRS and CDR2 is YFSETQ. The ends lost 3 bases at V and 6 bases at J; junction bases unmatched: 3. The CDR3 is 13 residues long.

This sequence joins TRBV7-2 and TRBJ2-1; TRBD2 matches 9 bases. The CDR3 extends over 15 amino acids. Germline assignment: CDR1 SGHTA and CDR2 FQGNSA. V gave up 1 base and J gave up 7 bases; unmatched junction bases: 5. The CDR3 is CASSLVAGGLNEQFF. In DNA form, the CDR3 reads TGTGCCAGCAGCTTAGTGGCGGGGGGGCTAAATGAGCAGTTCTTC.

The chain carries TRBV30 and TRBJ2-1; TRBD1 might be the D (5 bases). CDR3 length: 16 residues. V lost 2 bases, J lost 7 bases, and 21 bases lay in between. The germline CDR1 and CDR2 sequences are GTSNPN and SVGIG (reference sequence). DNA for the CDR3: TGTGCCTGGAGTTCCTTTAATGGCAGGGTGGAAAATGAGCAGTTCTTC. Its translation: CAWSSFNGRVENEQFF. Full variable domain (outside the CDR3, taken from reference TRBV30 and TRBJ2-1): SQTIHQWPATLVQPVGSPLSLECTVEGTSNPNLYWYRQAAGRGLQLLFYSVGIGQISSEVPQNLSASRPQDRQFILSSKKLLLSDSGFYLCAWSSFNGRVENEQFFGPGTRLTVL.

The V and J genes are TRBV9 and TRBJ1-1; D gene unclear. This CDR3 comprises 15 residues. Germline V lookup: CDR1 SGDLS, CDR2 YYNGEE. The germline V and J ends were trimmed by 0 bases and 1 base, with 10 bases remaining between them. The CDR3 DNA reads TGTGCCAGCAGCGTAGCCGGAGAGCCGAACACTGAAGCTTTCTTT. Amino acids: CASSVAGEPNTEAFF.